In this sample, the clone carrying this T cell receptor beta chain turned up many times. The antigen remains unidentified. A modified ARM-PCR protocol with three rounds of nested PCR amplified TCRbeta. TCRdb redid the calling of the multiplex PCR reads with MiXCR, one entry per CDR3 protein. The table records 85,000 or so distinct CDR3 sequences, 76% of them present only once. This entry comes from a study of tumor and adjacent non-tumor tissue in lung cancer. The template was RNA from unsorted bulk tissue. This non-tumor lung sample came from over 3 cm beyond the tumor edge. V was pared by 4 bases and J by 4 bases, with 8 bases between. The CDR3 is 14 amino acids. From germline, CDR1 is LGHNA and CDR2 YNFKEQ. Study-level results: Compared with tumor, normal lung showed significantly lower TCR diversity. Top 100 clones took a larger repertoire share in normal lung.

The sequence derives from a woman aged 45-65 years with non-small cell lung cancer. The sequenced sample consisted of distant non-tumor lung tissue. This rearrangement joins TRBV4-2 to TRBJ2-6, with D unclear. The CDR3 spells CASSPLVGANVLTF. The DNA of the CDR3 is TGTGCCAGCAGCCCGTTAGTGGGGGCCAACGTCCTGACTTTC.